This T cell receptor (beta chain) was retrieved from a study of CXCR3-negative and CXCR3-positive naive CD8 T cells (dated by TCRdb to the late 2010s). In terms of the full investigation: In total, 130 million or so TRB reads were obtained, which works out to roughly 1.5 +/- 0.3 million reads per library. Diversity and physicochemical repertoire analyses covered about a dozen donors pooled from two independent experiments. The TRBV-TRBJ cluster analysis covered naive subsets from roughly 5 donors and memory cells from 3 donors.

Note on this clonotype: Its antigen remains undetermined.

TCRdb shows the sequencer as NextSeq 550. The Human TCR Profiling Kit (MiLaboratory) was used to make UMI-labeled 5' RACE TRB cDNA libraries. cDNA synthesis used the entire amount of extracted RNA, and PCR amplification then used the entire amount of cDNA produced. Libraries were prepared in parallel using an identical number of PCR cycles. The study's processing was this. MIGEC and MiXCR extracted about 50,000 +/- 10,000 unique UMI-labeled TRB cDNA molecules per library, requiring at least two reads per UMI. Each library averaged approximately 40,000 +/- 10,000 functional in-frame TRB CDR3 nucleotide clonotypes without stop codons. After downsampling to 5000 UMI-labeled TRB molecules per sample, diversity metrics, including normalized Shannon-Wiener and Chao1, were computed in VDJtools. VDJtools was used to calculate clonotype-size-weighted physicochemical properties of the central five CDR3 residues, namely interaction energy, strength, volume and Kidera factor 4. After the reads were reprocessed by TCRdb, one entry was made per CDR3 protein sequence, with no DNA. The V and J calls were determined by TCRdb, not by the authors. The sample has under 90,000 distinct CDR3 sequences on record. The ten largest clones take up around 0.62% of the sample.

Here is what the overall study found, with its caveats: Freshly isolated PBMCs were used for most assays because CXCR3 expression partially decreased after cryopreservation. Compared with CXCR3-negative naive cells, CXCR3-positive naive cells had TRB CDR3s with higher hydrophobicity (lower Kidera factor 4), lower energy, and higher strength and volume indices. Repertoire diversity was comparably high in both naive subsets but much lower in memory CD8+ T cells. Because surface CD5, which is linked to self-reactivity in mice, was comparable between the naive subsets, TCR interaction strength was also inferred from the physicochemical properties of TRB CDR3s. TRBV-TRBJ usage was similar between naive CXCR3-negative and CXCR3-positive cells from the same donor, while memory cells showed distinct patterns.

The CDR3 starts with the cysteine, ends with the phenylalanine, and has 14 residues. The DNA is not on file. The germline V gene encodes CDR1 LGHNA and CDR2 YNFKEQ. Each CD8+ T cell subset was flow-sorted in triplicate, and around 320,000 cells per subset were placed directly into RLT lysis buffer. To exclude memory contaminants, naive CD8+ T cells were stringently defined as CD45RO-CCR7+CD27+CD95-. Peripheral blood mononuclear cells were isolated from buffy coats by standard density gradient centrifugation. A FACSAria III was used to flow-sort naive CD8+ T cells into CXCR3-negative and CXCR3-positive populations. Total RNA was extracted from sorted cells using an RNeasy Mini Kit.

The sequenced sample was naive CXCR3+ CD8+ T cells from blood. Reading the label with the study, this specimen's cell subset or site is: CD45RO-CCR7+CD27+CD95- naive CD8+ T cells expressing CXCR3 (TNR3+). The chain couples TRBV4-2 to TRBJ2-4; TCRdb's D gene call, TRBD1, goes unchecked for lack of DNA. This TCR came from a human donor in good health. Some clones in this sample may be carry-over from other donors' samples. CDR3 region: CASSQDRQVNIQYF.